The source of this TCR beta chain is a study of shared clonotypes between healthy human individuals. Across the whole study: A couple of female and a few male donors aged 18 to 49 were enrolled. CD4 naive and memory got three plates each, CD8 naive two, CD8 memory one.

Worth noting for this clone: Its matching antigen is unknown.

The V end lost 3 bases, the J end lost 5 bases, and 12 bases lay between the germline ends. The CDR3 loop spans 14 amino acids. Germline V gene sequence: CDR1 SGHRS, CDR2 YFSETQ. Whole-study findings and limits: Larger estimated richness was generally seen in naive subsets than in memory subsets.

Tens of thousands of T cell genomes (around 200 ng DNA) went into each sorted-subset replicate. Sequencing used immunoSEQ multiplex PCR; TCRdb keeps in-frame clones, though not all of them. The repertoire holds more than 2 million clones, with about 93% as singletons. Cells designated naive CD8 were CD45RO-negative and were positively selected for CCR7, with terminally differentiated effector memory CD45RA+ cells excluded. The chain has TRBV5-1 and TRBJ2-1; D ambiguous. The clonotype was recovered from a man aged 18-30 years in good health. Some clones in this sample may be carry-over from other donors' samples. The specimen sequenced was naive CD8+ T cells from PBMCs. Here the CDR3 DNA reads TGCGCCAGCAGCTGGTTCGACGGAGACAATGAGCAGTTCTTC. Translation: CASSWFDGDNEQFF.